The present T cell receptor beta chain was sequenced within a study of somatic mutations in cytotoxic T cells in rheumatoid arthritis. Study context: Blood samples of 25 to 30 ml were drawn from patients (in EDTA) right after diagnosis and before any treatment. Study-wide points: In the expanded CD8+ clones, the antigen targets remained unknown. Any difference in CD8+ T-cell clonality between patients who had rheumatoid arthritis and healthy controls who were age-matched was not statistically significant.

This clone has only a few counts. The antigen is undetermined. Germline CDR1 WNHNN, CDR2 SYGVQD (reference sequence). The CDR3 loop spans 14 amino acids. V shed 2 bases and J shed 7 bases, with 9 bases lying between them. Some clones are missing from TCRdb's copy, which holds only in-frame ones; the method was immunoSEQ multiplex PCR. This table holds about 16,000 clones, 78% found once. The chain has TRBV10-1 and TRBJ1-6; D might be TRBD1 (5 bases). The sample comprised CD8+ T cells sorted from blood. The receptor was derived from an adult with rheumatoid arthritis. This chain's CDR3 is CASSEAGWNSPLHF. CDR3 bases: TGCGCCAGCAGTGAGGCAGGGTGGAATTCACCCCTCCACTTT.